This T cell receptor (beta chain) stems from a study of vaccination and CD4 T cells after COVID-19. Notes on this clonotype: The antigen is unknown.

The study sequenced cultured CD4+ T cell DNA using the Oncomine TCR Beta short-read assay. The genomic DNA was obtained from cultured CD4+ T cells by extraction with the QIAamp micro DNA kit. TCRdb analysed the PCR reads with MiXCR anew, one entry per CDR3 protein. The sample holds more than 15,000 distinct CDR3 sequences, about 44% seen once. Treatment specified: roughly 11-day PBMC culture with coronavirus spike peptide pools or control peptides (ViraFEST assay). CD4+ T cells were isolated by negative selection after 10 days of culture. The sequence was obtained from a human donor who had recovered from COVID-19. Specimen: CD4+ T cells from blood, cultured in vitro.

In DNA form, the CDR3 reads TGTGCCTGGAGTGGAGGGAACGGGAGAGATTCACCCCTCCACTTT. Its protein is CAWSGGNGRDSPLHF. This chain links TRBV30 with TRBJ1-6; D is unresolved. V gave up 1 base and J gave up 8 bases, with 15 bases separating them. This CDR3 region has 15 residues. In germline, CDR1 is GTSNPN, CDR2 SVGIG (reference sequence).